This T cell receptor beta chain appears in the sequencing data of a study of Graves' ophthalmopathy and Graves' hyperthyroidism. Overall study context: Hyperthyroidism counted as stable given no ophthalmopathy within 18 months of follow-up.

Germline-derived CDR1 and CDR2 are PRHDT and FYEKMQ (reference sequence). The junction had 8 bases not matched to a gene; V was cut back by 7 bases and J by 7 bases. This CDR3 contains 13 residues. Whole-study findings and limits: Blood also harbored most expanded thyroid clonotypes above 0.001 frequency.

Only newly diagnosed hyperthyroidism patients aged 18 to 65, with under 2 months' duration, were enrolled. This clonotype was seen ten or more times. The antigen is not known. Amplified material comprised TCR beta CDR3 regions derived from RNA transcripts. HTBI primers primed a first-round RT-PCR, and a second-round multiplex PCR followed. TCRdb used MiXCR to reprocess the multiplex PCR reads, holding one entry per CDR3 protein. The sample yields 500,000 to 600,000 distinct CDR3 sequences, under 40% seen once. Sequencing was carried out using peripheral blood or thyroid tissue (not recorded which). This TCR derives from an adult man with Graves' hyperthyroidism. This chain joins TRBV13 and TRBJ2-7; 9 nucleotides align to TRBD1. The CDR3 DNA reads as TGTGCCAGCAACAGACAGGGGGTCCAGGAGCAGTACTTC. Protein product: CASNRQGVQEQYF.